What follows are 9 T cell receptor beta chains derived from one specimen sequenced in a study of untreated major depressive disorder. Generated by immunoSEQ multiplex PCR, the TCRdb table keeps only in-frame clones and is missing some. The sample has 20,000 to 25,000 clones; approximately 87% are singletons. Sequenced material: CD4+ T cells from PBMCs. Receptor source: a woman in her 30s in good health.

Comments on this clone: The junction and the germline gene differ at one end; a read error may be behind it. The chain joins TRBV7-7 to TRBJ2-2; weak D call: TRBD2 (6 bases). CDR3 size: 16 residues. Germline loops: CDR1 SSHAT, CDR2 FNYEAQ (reference sequence). The CDR3 reads CASSLGGGINTGELFF. CDR3 nucleotide sequence: TGTGCTAGCAGCTTAGGTGGCGGGATTAACACCGGGGAGCTGTTTTTT.

The CDR3 sequence: CASSVSREGAINGYTF. The CDR3 nucleotides are TGTGCCAGCAGCGTCTCTCGGGAGGGGGCGATAAATGGCTACACCTTC. The V gene is TRBV7-2, the J gene TRBJ1-2, with 7 bases that match TRBD1. CDR1 is SGHTA, CDR2 FQGNSA, per germline. The CDR3 runs to 16 residues. J was trimmed by 6 bases and V by 5 bases; bases with no gene match: 15.

The chain has TRBV29-1 and TRBJ2-5; tentatively, D is TRBD2 (6 bases). Germline CDR1 and CDR2: SQVTM and ANQGSEA. The CDR3 consists of 14 residues. V was clipped by 6 bases and J by 0 bases, with 14 bases between them. This chain's CDR3 is CSVETRGHQETQYF. The CDR3 nucleotides are TGCAGCGTCGAGACTAGGGGACACCAAGAGACCCAGTACTTC. Combining the CDR3 with reference TRBV29-1 and TRBJ2-5 gives the whole variable domain SAVISQKPSRDICQRGTSLTIQCQVDSQVTMMFWYRQQPGQSLTLIATANQGSEATYESGFVIDKFPISRPNLTFSTLTVSNMSPEDSSIYLCSVETRGHQETQYFGPGTRLLVL.

This sequence joins TRBV5-6 and TRBJ2-5, with TRBD1 identical over 7 bases. The CDR3 runs 14 residues. V lost 4 bases to trimming and J lost 3 bases; unmatched junction nucleotides: 6. From germline, CDR1 is SGHDT and CDR2 YYEEEE. The CDR3 here is CASSTGQDKETQYF. CDR3 in DNA: TGTGCCAGCAGCACTGGACAGGATAAAGAGACCCAGTACTTC.

The CDR3 loop is CASSVQGSETQYF. CDR3 sequence (DNA): TGTGCCAGCAGCGTCCAGGGGTCAGAGACCCAGTACTTC. V and J are TRBV9 and TRBJ2-5; TRBD1 is a possible D gene (6 bases). From germline, CDR1 is SGDLS and CDR2 YYNGEE. With 2 bases removed from V and 4 bases from J, the gap between germline ends came to 9 bases. CDR3 length: 13 amino acids.

The rearrangement links TRBV4-1 to TRBJ2-5, with TRBD2 matching over 7 bases. Losses at the gene ends were 0 bases for V and 9 bases for J; bases not matched to a gene: 7. The germline V gene has CDR1 MGHRA and CDR2 YSYEKL. The CDR3 is 14 residues long. CDR3 nucleotide sequence: TGCGCCAGCAGCCAAGAGGGGGGGAATCGGGCCCAGTACTTC. Translation gives CASSQEGGNRAQYF.

This clone was recorded a few times. The chain's CDR3 is CASSQGSEQYF. CDR3 nucleotide sequence: TGTGCCAGCAGCCAGGGGAGCGAGCAGTACTTC. This chain uses TRBV6-5 with TRBJ2-7; D perhaps matches TRBD1 (6 bases). Germline loops: CDR1 MNHEY, CDR2 SVGAGI. V dropped 6 bases and J dropped 6 bases, with 9 bases sitting between them. This CDR3 contains 11 residues.

The gene calls are TRBV28 and TRBJ1-1; D uncertain. The germline V and J ends were trimmed by 9 bases and 0 bases, with 8 bases remaining between them. Germline CDR1 and CDR2: MDHEN and SYDVKM. The CDR3 runs 12 residues. CDR3 DNA sequence: TGTGCCAGTACCCAAATGAACACTGAAGCTTTCTTT. The encoded protein is CASTQMNTEAFF.

This chain connects TRBV7-2 to TRBJ2-3, with unresolved D. CDR3 size: 15 residues. CDR1 and CDR2 (germline): SGHTA, FQGNSA. V was shortened by 3 bases and J by 3 bases, with 13 bases between the two germline ends. The CDR3 DNA reads as TGTGCCAGCAGCTTGAATCCAAGGCGGACAGATACGCAGTATTTT. Protein: CASSLNPRRTDTQYF.